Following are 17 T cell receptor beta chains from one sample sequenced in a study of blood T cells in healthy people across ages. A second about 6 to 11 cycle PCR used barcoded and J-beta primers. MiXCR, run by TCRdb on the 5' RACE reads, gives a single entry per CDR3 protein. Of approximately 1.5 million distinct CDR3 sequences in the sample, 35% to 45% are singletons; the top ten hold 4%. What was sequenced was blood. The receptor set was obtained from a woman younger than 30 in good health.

CDR3 coding DNA: TGTGCCAGCAGTTTATCGAACGGGGGGAGCTCCTACAATGAGCAGTTCTTC. This encodes CASSLSNGGSSYNEQFF. The V gene is TRBV27, the J gene TRBJ2-1; 7 bases are a match to TRBD2. CDR3 length: 17 residues. Germline loops: CDR1 MNHEY, CDR2 SMNVEV (reference sequence). The trim removed 0 bases at V and 0 bases at J, leaving 5 bases unmatched.

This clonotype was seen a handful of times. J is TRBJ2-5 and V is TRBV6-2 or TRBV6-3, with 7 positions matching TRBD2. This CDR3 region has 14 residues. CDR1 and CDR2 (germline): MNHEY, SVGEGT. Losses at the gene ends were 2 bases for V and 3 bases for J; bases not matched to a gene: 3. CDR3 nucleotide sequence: TGTGCCAGCAGTTACGGGGGGGTAGAAGAGACCCAGTACTTC. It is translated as CASSYGGVEETQYF.

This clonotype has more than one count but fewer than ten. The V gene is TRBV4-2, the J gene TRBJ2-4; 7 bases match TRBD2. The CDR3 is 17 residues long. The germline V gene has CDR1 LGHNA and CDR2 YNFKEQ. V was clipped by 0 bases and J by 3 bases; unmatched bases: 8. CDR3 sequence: CASSQDWRGSFKNIQYF. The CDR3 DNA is TGTGCCAGCAGCCAAGATTGGCGGGGGAGCTTCAAAAACATTCAGTACTTC.

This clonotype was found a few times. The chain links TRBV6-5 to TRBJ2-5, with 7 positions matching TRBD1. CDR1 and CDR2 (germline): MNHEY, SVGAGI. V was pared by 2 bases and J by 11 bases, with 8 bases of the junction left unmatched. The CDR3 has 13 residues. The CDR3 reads CASSYATGAMQYF. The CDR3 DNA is TGTGCCAGCAGTTACGCTACAGGGGCGATGCAGTACTTC.

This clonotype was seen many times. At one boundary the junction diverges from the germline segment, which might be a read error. The CDR3 DNA reads as TGTGCCAGCAGCTTTGGGACAGGGAACACTGAAGCTTTCTTT. This encodes CASSFGTGNTEAFF. The rearrangement joins TRBV5-1 to TRBJ1-1; 8 bases fit TRBD1. The length of the CDR3 is 14 residues. Germline assignment: CDR1 SGHRS and CDR2 YFSETQ.

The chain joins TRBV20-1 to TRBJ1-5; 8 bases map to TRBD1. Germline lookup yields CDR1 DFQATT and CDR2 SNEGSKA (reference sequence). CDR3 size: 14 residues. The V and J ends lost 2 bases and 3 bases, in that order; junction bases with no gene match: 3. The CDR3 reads CSARHRGYNQPQHF. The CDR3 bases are TGCAGTGCTAGACACAGGGGGTACAATCAGCCCCAGCATTTT.

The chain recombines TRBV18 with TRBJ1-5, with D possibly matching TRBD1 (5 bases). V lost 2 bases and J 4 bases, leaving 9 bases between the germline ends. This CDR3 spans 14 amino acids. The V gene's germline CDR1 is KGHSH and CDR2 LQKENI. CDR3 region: CASSPWRGNQPQHF. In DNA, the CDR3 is TGTGCCAGCTCACCATGGAGGGGAAATCAGCCCCAGCATTTT.

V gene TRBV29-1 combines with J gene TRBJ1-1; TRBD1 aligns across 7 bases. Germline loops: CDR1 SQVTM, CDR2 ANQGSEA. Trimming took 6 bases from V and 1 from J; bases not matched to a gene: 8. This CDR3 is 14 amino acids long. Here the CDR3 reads CSVVEGARNTEAFF. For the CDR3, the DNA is TGCAGCGTAGTAGAGGGGGCGCGGAACACTGAAGCTTTCTTT.

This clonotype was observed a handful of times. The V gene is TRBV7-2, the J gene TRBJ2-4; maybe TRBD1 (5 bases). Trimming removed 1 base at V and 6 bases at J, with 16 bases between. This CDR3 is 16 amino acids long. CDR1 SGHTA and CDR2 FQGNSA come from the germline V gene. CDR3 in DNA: TGTGCCAGCAGCTTAGAAGGGGCTAGTAGGTTAAACATTCAGTACTTC. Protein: CASSLEGASRLNIQYF.

As DNA, the CDR3 is TGCGCCAGCAGTAACCCTGCGGGGACCTCTGGAAACACCATATATTTT. Its translation: CASSNPAGTSGNTIYF. The chain uses TRBV4-1 and TRBJ1-3; D might be TRBD1 (5 bases). Germline CDR1 and CDR2: MGHRA and YSYEKL. V was shortened by 6 bases and J by 0 bases, with 15 bases between the two germline ends. The CDR3 has 16 amino acids.

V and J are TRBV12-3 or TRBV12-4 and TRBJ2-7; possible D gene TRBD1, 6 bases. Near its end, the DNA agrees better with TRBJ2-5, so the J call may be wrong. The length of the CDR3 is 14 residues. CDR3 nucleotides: TGTGCCAGCACCCTCAGGGACACACCGGAGACCCAGTACTTC. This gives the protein CASTLRDTPETQYF.

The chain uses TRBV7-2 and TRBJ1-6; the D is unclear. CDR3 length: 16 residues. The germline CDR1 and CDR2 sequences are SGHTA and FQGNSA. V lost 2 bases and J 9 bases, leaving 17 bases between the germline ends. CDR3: CASSLTGSSVGSPLHF. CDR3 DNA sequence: TGTGCCAGCAGCTTAACTGGATCCTCAGTGGGTTCACCCCTCCACTTT.

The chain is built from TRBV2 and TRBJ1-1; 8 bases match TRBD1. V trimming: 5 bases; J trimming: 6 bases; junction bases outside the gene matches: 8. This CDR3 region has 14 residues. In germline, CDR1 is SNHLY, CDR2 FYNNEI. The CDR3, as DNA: TGTGCCAGCAGTACCGGGACAGGTCTCCCTGAAGCTTTCTTT. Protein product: CASSTGTGLPEAFF.

The CDR3 region is CSASTGTAPMSNQPQHF. The CDR3, as DNA: TGCAGTGCTAGTACCGGGACAGCCCCGATGAGCAATCAGCCCCAGCATTTT. The chain couples TRBV20-1 to TRBJ1-5; 7 nucleotides match TRBD1. V was clipped by 3 bases and J by 1 base; unmatched bases: 12. The CDR3 loop spans 17 amino acids. Germline V CDR1 and CDR2: DFQATT, SNEGSKA (reference sequence).

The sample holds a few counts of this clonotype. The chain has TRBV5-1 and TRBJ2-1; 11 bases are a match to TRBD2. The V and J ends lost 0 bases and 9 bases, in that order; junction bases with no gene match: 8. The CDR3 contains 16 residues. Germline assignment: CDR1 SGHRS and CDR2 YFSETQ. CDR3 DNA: TGCGCCAGCAGCTTGGCCCGGACTAGCGGGCAGGGTGAGCAGTTCTTC. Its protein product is CASSLARTSGQGEQFF. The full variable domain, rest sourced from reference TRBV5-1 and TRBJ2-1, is KAGVTQTPRYLIKTRGQQVTLSCSPISGHRSVSWYQQTPGQGLQFLFEYFSETQRNKGNFPGRFSGRQFSNSRSEMNVSTLELGDSALYLCASSLARTSGQGEQFFGPGTRLTVL.

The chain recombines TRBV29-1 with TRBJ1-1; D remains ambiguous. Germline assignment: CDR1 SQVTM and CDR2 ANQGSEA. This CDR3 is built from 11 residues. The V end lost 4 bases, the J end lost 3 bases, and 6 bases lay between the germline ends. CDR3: CSVARYTEAFF. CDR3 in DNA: TGCAGCGTTGCCCGGTACACTGAAGCTTTCTTT.

CDR3 nucleotide sequence: TGCAGTGCTAGAAACAACGCCAGGGGACGGATCACAGATACGCAGTATTTT. This translates into CSARNNARGRITDTQYF. V is TRBV20-1 and J is TRBJ2-3; possibly TRBD1 for D (6 bases). V shed 2 bases and J shed 2 bases, with 20 bases lying between them. From germline, CDR1 is DFQATT and CDR2 SNEGSKA (reference sequence). This CDR3 comprises 17 residues.